The clone carrying this T cell receptor (beta chain) is a singleton in its sample. In the authors' workflow: Reference gene primer amplification gave nucleated cell count estimates. Measured with immunoSEQ multiplex PCR; TCRdb has only the in-frame clones, and not every one. V and J calls plus clone size are reproduced from that table; the DNA served to infer D and trimming. This sample has 65,000 to 75,000 clones, with around 90% found just once. This entry comes from a study of blood T cell repertoires in COVID-19. Study summary: Donors in the United States, Italy and Spain gave samples during acute or convalescent COVID-19. Sources were T cells, B-cell-depleted T cells, or PBMCs; the material itself was cDNA or gDNA.

CDR3 length: 13 residues. Trimming took off 0 bases at V and 1 base at J, with 3 bases between the two ends. CDR1 is SGHNT, CDR2 YENEEA, per germline. The TCR originated in a woman of 80 years or more with active or convalescent COVID-19. The chain uses TRBV11-3 and TRBJ1-1; D unclear. The sequenced sample consisted of peripheral blood. The CDR3 sequence: CASSLDRNTEAFF. The CDR3 DNA follows: TGTGCCAGCAGCTTAGACAGGAACACTGAAGCTTTCTTT.